The 25 T cell receptor beta chains below were found in one sample sequenced in a study of blood T cell repertoires in COVID-19. Using immunoSEQ multiplex PCR, the repertoire was profiled, and TCRdb retains in-frame clones only, with some absent. The top ten hold under 14% of the sample, which has around 230,000 clones, 70% to 90% seen once. Sequenced sample: peripheral blood. Every receptor here comes from a man aged 50 or older with COVID-19, enrolled during active disease.

This chain joins TRBV6-5 and TRBJ2-1; 7 positions agree with TRBD1. This CDR3 spans 14 amino acids. V lost 6 bases and J lost 3; bases outside the gene matches: 5. Germline V gives CDR1 MNHEY, CDR2 SVGAGI. As DNA, the CDR3 is TGTGCCAGCAGCTTAAGGACAGGCTACAATGAGCAGTTCTTC. Protein sequence: CASSLRTGYNEQFF.

The genes are TRBV18 and TRBJ2-3; 7 positions match TRBD1. J lost 7 bases, V lost 3 bases, and 10 bases had no gene match. Germline lookup yields CDR1 KGHSH and CDR2 LQKENI. The CDR3 is made up of 15 amino acids. CDR3 DNA sequence: TGTGCCAGCTCACCCGGGACAGTGGAGGTTAATACGCAGTATTTT. It specifies CASSPGTVEVNTQYF.

The gene calls are TRBV4-1 and TRBJ2-1; possible D gene TRBD1, 8 bases. The germline V and J ends were trimmed by 2 bases and 1 base, with 24 bases remaining between them. The CDR3 has 20 residues. Germline CDR1 reads MGHRA; CDR2 reads YSYEKL. The CDR3 loop is CASSQFSPATGEGSYNEQFF. The DNA for the CDR3 is TGCGCCAGCAGCCAATTTAGCCCCGCGACAGGGGAGGGGTCCTACAATGAGCAGTTCTTC.

The chain carries TRBV28 and TRBJ2-7; D is perhaps TRBD2 (6 bases). Germline loops: CDR1 MDHEN, CDR2 SYDVKM. Trimming stripped 3 bases from V and 5 bases from J, with 20 bases between. This CDR3 comprises 16 residues. The CDR3 spells CASSFGFGRGAHEQYF. In DNA, the CDR3 is TGTGCCAGCAGTTTCGGGTTCGGGCGCGGGGCCCACGAGCAGTACTTC.

This clone was picked up a small number of times. The chain has TRBV2 and TRBJ2-1, with 11 bases lining up with TRBD1. The CDR3 length is 16 residues. V lost 7 bases, J lost 0 bases, and 5 bases stayed unmatched. Germline V gene lookup returns CDR1 SNHLY and CDR2 FYNNEI. The CDR3 nucleotides are TGTGCCAGCAACATAGGGACAGGGGGCTCCTACAATGAGCAGTTCTTC. Amino acid sequence: CASNIGTGGSYNEQFF.

In this sample, this clone turned up once. The chain is built from TRBV19 and TRBJ2-7; the match to TRBD2 covers 8 bases. The germline V gene has CDR1 LNHDA and CDR2 SQIVND (reference sequence). There are 17 residues in the CDR3. Trimming cost V 6 bases and J 3 bases; bases outside gene matches: 16. CDR3: CASSPRTGTRGNYEQYF. The CDR3 nucleotides read TGTGCCAGTAGCCCTCGAACCGGGACTAGGGGCAACTACGAGCAGTACTTC.

The chain couples TRBV5-4 to TRBJ2-1; 16 nucleotides match TRBD2. There are 19 residues in the CDR3. The V and J ends lost 4 bases and 16 bases, in that order; junction bases with no gene match: 23. Germline V gives CDR1 SGHNT, CDR2 YYREEE (reference sequence). The CDR3 DNA reads as TGTGCCAGCAGCAAAGCGGGACTAGCGGGAGGGCCGCCAACCCCTACGGAATTCTTC. It encodes CASSKAGLAGGPPTPTEFF.

The count of this clone is one. This chain joins TRBV7-3 and TRBJ2-6, with a tentative D call TRBD2 (5 bases). V lost 6 bases and J lost 1, with 7 bases in between. Germline CDR1 reads SGHTA; CDR2 reads FQGTGA. This CDR3 spans 14 amino acids. The CDR3 DNA reads TGTGCCAGCAGTCGGGATTCTGGGGCCAACGTCCTGACTTTC. Its translation: CASSRDSGANVLTF.

This sequence joins TRBV29-1 and TRBJ1-4, with TRBD1 matching 8 bases. Germline V gene data show CDR1 as SQVTM and CDR2 as ANQGSEA. The V and J ends lost 7 bases and 7 bases, in that order; junction bases with no gene match: 8. The CDR3 sequence is 13 residues long. The CDR3 bases are TGCAGCGGGAAGGGACAGGTTGCTGAAAAACTGTTTTTT. Its translation: CSGKGQVAEKLFF.

The chain employs TRBV2 and TRBJ1-5; 7 bases align to TRBD1. Germline trimming cut 5 bases from V and 3 bases from J; bases unmatched to any gene: 4. This CDR3 contains 14 residues. The germline V gene encodes CDR1 SNHLY and CDR2 FYNNEI. CDR3 nucleotides: TGTGCCAGCAGTACCGACAGGGTCAATCAGCCCCAGCATTTT. This codes for CASSTDRVNQPQHF.

The chain combines TRBV4-3 with TRBJ1-2; 7 bases agree with TRBD1. The CDR3 has 18 residues. The ends lost 1 base at V and 6 bases at J; junction bases unmatched: 17. Germline-derived CDR1 and CDR2 are LGHNA and YSLEER. The CDR3 here is CASSQAHPSQGSVNGYTF. The CDR3, as DNA: TGCGCCAGCAGCCAAGCCCATCCTTCACAGGGGTCGGTGAATGGCTACACCTTC.

The CDR3 bases are TGTGCCAGCAGCTTGACAGTTGGGGCCAACGTCCTGACTTTC. It codes for CASSLTVGANVLTF. J is TRBJ2-6 and V is TRBV7-9, with D possibly being TRBD1 (5 bases). The V gene's germline CDR1 is SEHNR and CDR2 FQNEAQ (reference sequence). CDR3 length: 14 amino acids. Between the trimmed V and J ends, which lost 3 bases and 3 bases, there was a span of 6 bases.

The table lists this clone with a few counts. This sequence joins TRBV7-8 and TRBJ2-7; 10 bases align to TRBD2. The CDR3 spans 16 residues. CDR1 is SGHVS, CDR2 FQNEAQ, per germline. V lost 2 bases and J lost 7; bases outside the gene matches: 11. The DNA for the CDR3 is TGTGCCAGCAGCTTATCTAGCGGGGGTTTATCGGGTGAGCAGTACTTC. This encodes CASSLSSGGLSGEQYF.

This clone was observed once. The rearrangement links TRBV19 to TRBJ1-5, with D maybe TRBD1 (6 bases). This CDR3 contains 16 residues. V lost 7 bases, J lost 2 bases, and 18 bases lay in between. Germline CDR1 LNHDA, CDR2 SQIVND (reference sequence). CDR3 protein: CASKNRDPVGNQPQHF. CDR3 bases: TGTGCCAGTAAAAACAGGGATCCAGTAGGCAATCAGCCCCAGCATTTT.

The rearrangement links TRBV21-1 to TRBJ1-4; TRBD1, the table's D call, was not compared with the DNA. TRBV21-1 is listed as a pseudogene. The length of the CDR3 is 13 residues. The CDR3 region is CASSGQGNEKLFF. The CDR3 bases are TGTGCCAGCAGCGGACAGGGTAATGAAAAACTGTTTTTT.

V and J are TRBV7-6 and TRBJ2-7, with D maybe TRBD1 (6 bases). Trimming pared 5 bases from V and 4 bases from J, leaving 18 bases between. Germline V CDR1 and CDR2: SGHVS, FNYEAQ. The CDR3 length is 15 residues. CDR3 protein: CASSQRPGTSYEQYF. For the CDR3, the DNA is TGTGCCAGCAGCCAGCGTCCCGGGACATCTTACGAGCAGTACTTC.

This clone occurred a few times. The chain combines TRBV3-1 (or the pseudogene TRBV3-2) with TRBJ2-7; no clear D. From germline, CDR1 is LGHDT and CDR2 YNNKEL (reference sequence). The CDR3 length is 15 residues. V lost 1 base and J 2 bases, leaving 12 bases between the germline ends. As DNA, the CDR3 is TGTGCCAGCAGCCAAGGAGCCGAGAGTACCTACGAGCAGTACTTC. Protein: CASSQGAESTYEQYF.

The chain has TRBV6-2 or TRBV6-3 and TRBJ2-7; a possible D gene is TRBD1 (6 bases). This CDR3 is 14 amino acids long. V lost 5 bases and J lost 7, with 18 bases in between. In germline, CDR1 is MNHEY, CDR2 SVGEGT. The CDR3 DNA is TGTGCCAGCAGTCTACCGGGACAAGCTTGGGAGCAGTACTTC. Translation gives CASSLPGQAWEQYF.

This clone was detected only once. J is TRBJ1-1 and V is TRBV7-2, with 8 bases matching TRBD1. This CDR3 has 18 residues. V trimming: 5 bases; J trimming: 0 bases; junction bases outside the gene matches: 14. Germline-derived CDR1 and CDR2 are SGHTA and FQGNSA. CDR3 residues: CASSTKQGGSLMNTEAFF. CDR3 DNA sequence: TGTGCCAGCAGCACAAAACAGGGGGGGAGCCTAATGAACACTGAAGCTTTCTTT.

The chain is built from TRBV11-2 and TRBJ2-7; possibly TRBD1 for D (5 bases). Germline V gives CDR1 SGHAT, CDR2 FQNNGV. V was clipped by 5 bases and J by 6 bases, with 11 bases between them. The length of the CDR3 is 12 residues. For the CDR3, the DNA is TGTGCCAGCAGCCCCAGGGTGGGCGAGCAGTACTTC. Translated, it gives CASSPRVGEQYF.

This rearrangement joins TRBV4-3 to TRBJ1-1; 7 nucleotides line up with TRBD1. CDR1 LGHNA and CDR2 YSLEER come from the germline V gene. The ends lost 1 base at V and 4 bases at J; junction bases unmatched: 3. CDR3 length equals 14 residues. This CDR3 reads CASSQVSGGTEAFF. DNA of the CDR3: TGCGCCAGCAGCCAAGTTTCAGGGGGCACTGAAGCTTTCTTT.

This clone was seen a single time. This rearrangement joins TRBV2 to TRBJ1-2, with 9 nucleotides matching TRBD1. From germline, CDR1 is SNHLY and CDR2 FYNNEI. The CDR3 consists of 14 residues. The V gene end was trimmed by 3 bases and the J gene end by 7 bases; junction bases not matched to a gene: 6. CDR3 bases: TGTGCCAGCAGTGAGATACAGGGGGCCATTGGCTACACCTTC. Amino acids: CASSEIQGAIGYTF.

The genes are TRBV5-4 and TRBJ2-7; 8 nucleotides agree with TRBD1. From germline, CDR1 is SGHNT and CDR2 YYREEE (reference sequence). The CDR3 is 17 residues long. Trimming at V came to 4 bases and at J to 1 base, leaving 13 bases not matched to a gene. CDR3 loop: CASSKKGQGPSSYEQYF. The DNA for the CDR3 is TGTGCCAGCAGCAAAAAAGGACAGGGACCTTCTTCCTACGAGCAGTACTTC.

This sequence joins TRBV21-1 and TRBJ2-1; TRBD1, the table's D call, was not compared with the DNA. TRBV21-1 is deemed a pseudogene. This CDR3 has 14 residues. CDR3 nucleotides: TGTGCCAGCACCCCCGGGACAGACTACAATGAGCAGTTCTTC. Its translation is CASTPGTDYNEQFF.

The chain joins TRBV9 to TRBJ2-5; TRBD1 is a possible D gene (6 bases). V was trimmed by 0 bases and J by 2 bases, leaving 11 bases between them. The CDR3 has 15 amino acids. Germline V lookup: CDR1 SGDLS, CDR2 YYNGEE. The CDR3 spells CASSVDWTVQETQYF. The CDR3 DNA is TGTGCCAGCAGCGTAGATTGGACAGTACAAGAGACCCAGTACTTC.